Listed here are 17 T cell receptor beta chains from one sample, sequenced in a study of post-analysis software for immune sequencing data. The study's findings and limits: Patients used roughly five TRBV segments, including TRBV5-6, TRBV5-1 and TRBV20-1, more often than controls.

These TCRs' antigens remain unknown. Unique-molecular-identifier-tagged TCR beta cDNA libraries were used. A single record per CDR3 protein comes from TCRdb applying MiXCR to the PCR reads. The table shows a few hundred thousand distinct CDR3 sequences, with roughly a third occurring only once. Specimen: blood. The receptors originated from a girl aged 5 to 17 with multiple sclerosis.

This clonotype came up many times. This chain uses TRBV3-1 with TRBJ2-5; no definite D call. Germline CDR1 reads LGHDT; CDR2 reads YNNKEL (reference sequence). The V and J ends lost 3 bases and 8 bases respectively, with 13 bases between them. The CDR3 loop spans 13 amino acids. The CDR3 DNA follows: TGTGCCAGCAGCCAGAAAACGCTAGGCACCCAGTACTTC. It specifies CASSQKTLGTQYF.

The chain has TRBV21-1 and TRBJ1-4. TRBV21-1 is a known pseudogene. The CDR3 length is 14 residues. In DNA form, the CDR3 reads TGTGCCAGCAGCTTGGGATGTACTAATGAAGAACTGTTTTTT. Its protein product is CASSLGCTNEELFF.

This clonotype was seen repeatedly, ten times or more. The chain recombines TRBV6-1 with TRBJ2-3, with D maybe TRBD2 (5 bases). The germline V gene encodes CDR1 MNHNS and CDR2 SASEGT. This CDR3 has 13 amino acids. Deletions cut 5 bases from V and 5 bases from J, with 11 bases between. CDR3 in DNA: TGTGCCAGCAGTAAACGCAGCGGAGATACGCAGTATTTT. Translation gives CASSKRSGDTQYF.

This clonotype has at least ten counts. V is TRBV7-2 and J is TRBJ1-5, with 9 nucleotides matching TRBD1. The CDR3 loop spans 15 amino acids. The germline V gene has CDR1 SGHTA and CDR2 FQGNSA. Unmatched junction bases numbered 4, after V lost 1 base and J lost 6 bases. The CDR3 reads CASSLVGQGGQPQHF. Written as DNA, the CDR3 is TGTGCCAGCAGCTTAGTGGGACAGGGCGGTCAGCCCCAGCATTTT.

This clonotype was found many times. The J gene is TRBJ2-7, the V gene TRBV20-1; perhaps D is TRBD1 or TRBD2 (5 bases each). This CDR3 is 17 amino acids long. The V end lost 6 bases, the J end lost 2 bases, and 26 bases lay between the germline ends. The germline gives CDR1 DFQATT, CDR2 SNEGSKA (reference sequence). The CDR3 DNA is TGCAGTGCAAGCGAACCTAGCCCGGGACCAAAGGCCTACGAGCAGTACTTC. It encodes CSASEPSPGPKAYEQYF.

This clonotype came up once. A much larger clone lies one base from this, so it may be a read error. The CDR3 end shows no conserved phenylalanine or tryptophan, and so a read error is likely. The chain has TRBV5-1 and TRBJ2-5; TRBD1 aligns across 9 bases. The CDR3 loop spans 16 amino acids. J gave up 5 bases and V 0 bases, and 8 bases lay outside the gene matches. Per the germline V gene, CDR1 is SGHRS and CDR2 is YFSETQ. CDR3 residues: CASSLAENRGHETQYL. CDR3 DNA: TGCGCCAGCAGCTTGGCCGAGAACAGGGGGCATGAGACCCAGTACTTA.

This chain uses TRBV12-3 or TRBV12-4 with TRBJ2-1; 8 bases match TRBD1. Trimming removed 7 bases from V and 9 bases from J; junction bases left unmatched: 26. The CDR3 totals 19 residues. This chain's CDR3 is CASTLFPGQVLHGASEQFF. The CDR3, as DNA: TGTGCCAGCACCCTCTTCCCGGGACAGGTTCTACACGGTGCCAGTGAGCAGTTCTTC.

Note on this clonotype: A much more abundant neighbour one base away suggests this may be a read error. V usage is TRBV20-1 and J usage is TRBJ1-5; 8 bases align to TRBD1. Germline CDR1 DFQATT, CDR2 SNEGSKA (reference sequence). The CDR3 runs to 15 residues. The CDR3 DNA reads TGCAGTGCTCTACACCCGGGACAGGACCATCAGCCCCGGCATTTT. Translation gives CSALHPGQDHQPRHF.

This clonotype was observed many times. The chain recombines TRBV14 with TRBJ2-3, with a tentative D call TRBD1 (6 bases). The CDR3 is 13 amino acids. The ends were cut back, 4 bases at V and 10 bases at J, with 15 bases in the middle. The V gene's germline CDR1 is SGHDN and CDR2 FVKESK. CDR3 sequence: CASSRVRGRSQYF. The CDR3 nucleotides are TGTGCCAGCAGCCGCGTCAGGGGCCGTTCGCAGTATTTT.

The CDR3 is CASSLKLKNTEAFF. CDR3 sequence (DNA): TGCGCCAGCAGCTTGAAGCTGAAGAACACTGAAGCTTTCTTT. The rearrangement uses TRBV5-1 and TRBJ1-1; the D is unclear. Trimming removed 1 base at V and 1 base at J, with 8 bases between. There are 14 residues in the CDR3. The germline V gene encodes CDR1 SGHRS and CDR2 YFSETQ.

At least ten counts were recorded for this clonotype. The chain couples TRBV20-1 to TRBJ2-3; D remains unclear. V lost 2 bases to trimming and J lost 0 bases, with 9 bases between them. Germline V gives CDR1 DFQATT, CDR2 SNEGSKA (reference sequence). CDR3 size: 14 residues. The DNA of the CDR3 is TGCAGTGCTAGACGTCAGCGTAGCACAGATACGCAGTATTTT. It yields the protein CSARRQRSTDTQYF.

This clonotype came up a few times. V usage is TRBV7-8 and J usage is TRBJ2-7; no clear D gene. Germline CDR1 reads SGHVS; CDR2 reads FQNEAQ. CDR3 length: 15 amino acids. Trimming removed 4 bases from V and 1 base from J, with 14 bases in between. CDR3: CASSSSPRRSYEQYF. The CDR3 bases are TGTGCCAGCAGCTCGTCTCCCCGGCGGTCCTACGAGCAGTACTTC.

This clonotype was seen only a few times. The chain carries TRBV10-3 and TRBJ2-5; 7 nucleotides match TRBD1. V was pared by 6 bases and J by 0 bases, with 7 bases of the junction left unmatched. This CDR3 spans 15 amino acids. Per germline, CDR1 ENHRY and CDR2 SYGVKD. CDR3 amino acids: CAIRRTGANQETQYF. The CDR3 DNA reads TGTGCCATCAGGAGAACAGGGGCCAACCAAGAGACCCAGTACTTC.

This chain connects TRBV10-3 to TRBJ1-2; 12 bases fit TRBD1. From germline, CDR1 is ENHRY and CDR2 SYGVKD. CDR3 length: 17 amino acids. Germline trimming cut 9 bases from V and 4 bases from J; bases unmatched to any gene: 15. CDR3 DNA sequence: TGTGCCATTTTTAGTTCCGGGACAGGGGGCTCCTCCTATGGCTACACCTTC. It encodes CAIFSSGTGGSSYGYTF.

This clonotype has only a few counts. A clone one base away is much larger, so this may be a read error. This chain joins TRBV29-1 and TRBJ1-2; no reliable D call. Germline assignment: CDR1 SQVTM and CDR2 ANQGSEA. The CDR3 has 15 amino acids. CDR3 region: CGVEDQRDKNYGYTF. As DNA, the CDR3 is TGCGGCGTTGAAGATCAACGGGATAAAAACTATGGCTACACCTTC.

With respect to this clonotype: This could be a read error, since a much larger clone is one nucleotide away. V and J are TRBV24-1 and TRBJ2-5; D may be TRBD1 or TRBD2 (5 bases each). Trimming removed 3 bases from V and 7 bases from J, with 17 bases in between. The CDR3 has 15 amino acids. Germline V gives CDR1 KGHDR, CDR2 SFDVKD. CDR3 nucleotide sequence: TGTGCCACCAGTGATGGCCGGGACGCCAGAGGGACCCAGTACTTC. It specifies CATSDGRDARGTQYF.

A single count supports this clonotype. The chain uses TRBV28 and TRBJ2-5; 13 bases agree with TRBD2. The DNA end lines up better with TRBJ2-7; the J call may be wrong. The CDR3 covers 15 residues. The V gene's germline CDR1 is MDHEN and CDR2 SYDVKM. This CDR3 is CASSTRTSGRLEQYF. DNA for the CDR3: TGTGCCAGCAGCACTCGGACTAGCGGGAGACTCGAGCAGTACTTC.